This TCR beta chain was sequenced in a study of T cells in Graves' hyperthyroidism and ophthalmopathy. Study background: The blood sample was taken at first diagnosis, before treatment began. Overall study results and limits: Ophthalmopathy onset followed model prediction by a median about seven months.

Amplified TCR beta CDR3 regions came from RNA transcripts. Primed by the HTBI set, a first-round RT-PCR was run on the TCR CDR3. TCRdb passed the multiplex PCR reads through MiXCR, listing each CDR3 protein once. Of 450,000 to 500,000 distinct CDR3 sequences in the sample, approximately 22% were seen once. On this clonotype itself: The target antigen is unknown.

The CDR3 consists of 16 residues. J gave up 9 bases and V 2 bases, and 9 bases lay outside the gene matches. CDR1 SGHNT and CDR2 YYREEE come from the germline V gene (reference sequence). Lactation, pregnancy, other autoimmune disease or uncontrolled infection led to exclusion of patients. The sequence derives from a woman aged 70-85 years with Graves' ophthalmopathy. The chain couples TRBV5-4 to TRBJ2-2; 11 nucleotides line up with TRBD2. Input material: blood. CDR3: CASSFLMTSGIRELFF. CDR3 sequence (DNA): TGTGCCAGCAGCTTCCTTATGACTAGCGGGATCAGGGAGCTGTTTTTT. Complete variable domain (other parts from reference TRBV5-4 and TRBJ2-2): ETGVTQSPTHLIKTRGQQVTLRCSSQSGHNTVSWYQQALGQGPQFIFQYYREEENGRGNFPPRFSGLQFPNYSSELNVNALELDDSALYLCASSFLMTSGIRELFFGEGSRLTVL.